These 28 T cell receptor beta chains were sequenced from one sample in a study of spatial heterogeneity in lung cancer. Study-wide results and limits: Mutation tallies in tumors tracked expanded intratumoral alpha and beta TCR counts.

Specified time point: sample taken at primary tumor resection. These receptors' antigens are unknown. TCRdb processed the 5' RACE reads anew with MiXCR; each CDR3 protein has one entry. Of about 9,800 distinct CDR3 sequences in the sample, about 6% are singletons; the top ten hold about 9.5%. Sequenced here: lung tumor tissue, sampled at surgery. The source is a male donor with early-stage non-small cell lung cancer.

In its sample, this clonotype ranks as medium-sized. Since it is a stray read in a library aimed at alpha chains, this beta chain has a size that is not meaningful. The chain has TRBV28 and TRBJ1-1; tentatively, D is TRBD1 (5 bases). The V gene lost 8 bases and the J gene lost 6 bases, with 19 bases spanning the gap. The germline V gene encodes CDR1 MDHEN and CDR2 SYDVKM. CDR3 size: 14 residues. This chain's CDR3 is CASGLPGTTPEAFF. In nucleotides, the CDR3 is TGTGCCAGCGGGCTCCCAGGGACGACTCCTGAAGCTTTCTTT.

There are many counts of this clonotype. The library was built for alpha chains, so this beta chain is an off-target read and its size means little. V is TRBV7-8 and J is TRBJ2-7; TRBD2 aligns across 7 bases. The germline V gene has CDR1 SGHVS and CDR2 FQNEAQ. This CDR3 comprises 17 residues. V lost 1 base, J lost 6 bases, and 15 bases stayed unmatched. CDR3 region: CASSLGGRGPNFGEQYV. CDR3 in DNA: TGTGCCAGCAGCTTAGGGGGGAGGGGCCCCAACTTCGGCGAGCAGTACGTC.

This clonotype has ten or more counts. The library was prepared for alpha chains; this beta chain is a stray read, so its frequency means little. The chain recombines TRBV18 with TRBJ2-7; D not resolved. V gave up 6 bases and J gave up 0 bases, with 30 bases separating them. CDR1 and CDR2 from the germline V gene are KGHSH and LQKENI. The CDR3 has 20 amino acids. The CDR3 protein is CASSLPEVVRGSSSSYEQYF. Here the CDR3 DNA reads TGTGCCAGCTCTCTCCCGGAAGTAGTACGTGGTTCGTCAAGCTCCTACGAGCAGTACTTC. The whole variable domain, remainder taken from reference TRBV18 and TRBJ2-7, is NAGVMQNPRHLVRRRGQEARLRCSPMKGHSHVYWYRQLPEEGLKFMVYLQKENIIDESGMPKERFSAEFPKEGPSILRIQQVVRGDSAAYFCASSLPEVVRGSSSSYEQYFGPGTRLTVT.

This clonotype is deemed medium-sized. This beta chain lies outside the target of a library built for alpha chains; its clone size means little. The chain employs TRBV28 and TRBJ1-6; D remains unclear. The V end was cut by 5 bases, the J end by 0 bases, with 11 bases between. The CDR3 length is 16 residues. Germline CDR1 and CDR2: MDHEN and SYDVKM. This chain's CDR3 is CASSGDGSSYNSPLHF. In DNA, the CDR3 is TGTGCCAGCAGTGGCGACGGGAGCTCCTATAATTCACCCCTCCACTTT.

Note on this clonotype: A library made for alpha chains picked up this beta chain off target, so its size means little. This chain connects TRBV10-3 to TRBJ1-1; D gene uncertain. The germline V gene encodes CDR1 ENHRY and CDR2 SYGVKD. This CDR3 is 15 amino acids long. Trimming removed 4 bases at V and 4 bases at J, with 16 bases between. CDR3 protein: CAISASEIDRTEAFF. The CDR3 bases are TGTGCCATCAGTGCCTCGGAAATTGATCGCACTGAAGCTTTCTTT.

Ten or more counts support this clonotype. This beta chain came through as a stray read in a library set up for alpha chains, and its size says little. The gene calls are TRBV18 and TRBJ1-2, with D perhaps matching TRBD1 (5 bases). The CDR3 contains 13 residues. Germline V gene sequence: CDR1 KGHSH, CDR2 LQKENI. Deletions cut 5 bases from V and 2 bases from J, with 9 bases between. The chain's CDR3 is CASSVGRNYGYTF. Here the CDR3 DNA reads TGTGCCAGCTCAGTGGGACGGAACTATGGCTACACCTTC. Full variable domain (missing parts from reference TRBV18 and TRBJ1-2): NAGVMQNPRHLVRRRGQEARLRCSPMKGHSHVYWYRQLPEEGLKFMVYLQKENIIDESGMPKERFSAEFPKEGPSILRIQQVVRGDSAAYFCASSVGRNYGYTFGSGTRLTVV.

This clonotype was observed at least ten times. A library made for alpha chains picked up this beta chain off target, so its size means little. V is TRBV18 and J is TRBJ2-7; D perhaps matches TRBD1 (5 bases). Germline V gene data show CDR1 as KGHSH and CDR2 as LQKENI. V was trimmed by 1 base and J by 6 bases, leaving 10 bases between them. This CDR3 has 13 residues. For the CDR3, the DNA is TGTGCCAGCTCACCACTTAGGGGCGGCGAGCAGTACTTC. Translated: CASSPLRGGEQYF.

This clonotype was detected once. One end of the junction does not line up with germline, which may come from a read error. This beta chain slipped into a library made for alpha chains as a stray read, so its size is not meaningful. The chain combines TRBV15 with TRBJ1-6; perhaps TRBD1 as D (5 bases). Germline loops: CDR1 LNHNV, CDR2 YYDKDF (reference sequence). The CDR3 sequence is 13 residues long. Written as DNA, the CDR3 is TGTGTCACCAGCAGAGAGGGGATCTCACCCCTCCACTTT. The encoded protein is CVTSREGISPLHF.

This clonotype was detected many times. The library was designed around alpha chains, so this beta chain is a stray read whose abundance carries little weight. The chain has TRBV12-3 or TRBV12-4 and TRBJ1-3, with D tentatively TRBD1 (6 bases). This CDR3 is 14 amino acids long. The germline V and J ends were trimmed by 6 bases and 3 bases, with 12 bases remaining between them. The CDR3 bases are TGTGCCAGCAGATCACAGGGATTTGGAAACACCATATATTTT. It yields the protein CASRSQGFGNTIYF.

Note on this clonotype: This beta chain lies outside the target of a library built for alpha chains; its clone size means little. This chain uses TRBV7-4 with TRBJ2-1; 13 bases are a match to TRBD2. The CDR3 has 15 residues. CDR1 and CDR2 from the germline V gene are SGHVT and SQSDAQ. V trimming: 5 bases; J trimming: 8 bases; junction bases outside the gene matches: 6. The CDR3 sequence: CASSPGLAGMDEQFF. The CDR3, as DNA: TGTGCCAGCAGCCCGGGACTAGCGGGAATGGATGAGCAGTTCTTC. The full variable domain, in which reference TRBV7-4 and TRBJ2-1 provide the parts outside the CDR3, is GAGVSQSPRYKVAKRGRDVALRCDSISGHVTLYWYRQTLGQGSEVLTYSQSDAQRDKSGRPSGRFSAERPERSVSTLKIQRTEQGDSAVYLCASSPGLAGMDEQFFGPGTRLTVL.

This clonotype appeared many times. The size of this beta chain means little, since it is a stray read in a library made for alpha chains. V usage is TRBV7-2 and J usage is TRBJ1-5; maybe TRBD1 (6 bases). V gave up 4 bases and J gave up 0 bases, with 22 bases separating them. CDR3 length equals 19 residues. Germline CDR1 reads SGHTA; CDR2 reads FQGNSA. This chain's CDR3 is CASSSTLGAWFYSNQPQHF. The CDR3 DNA reads as TGTGCCAGCAGCTCAACGCTGGGGGCTTGGTTTTATAGCAATCAGCCCCAGCATTTT.

This clonotype was picked up many times. A library prepared for alpha chains yielded this beta chain as an off-target read; its size is of little meaning. The rearrangement joins TRBV7-9 to TRBJ1-1; D unresolved. CDR3 length equals 13 residues. Trimming stripped 5 bases from V and 11 bases from J, with 18 bases between. Germline values: CDR1 SEHNR, CDR2 FQNEAQ (reference sequence). The CDR3 reads CASSRLTGSVAFF. The CDR3 DNA reads TGTGCCAGCAGCCGCCTGACTGGCTCCGTGGCTTTCTTT.

The sample holds many counts of this clonotype. This beta chain slipped into a library made for alpha chains as a stray read, so its size is not meaningful. The CDR3 region has the DNA TGTGCCAGCAGCAAATCCCAGACAGATACGCAGTATTTT. Protein: CASSKSQTDTQYF. The gene calls are TRBV21-1 and TRBJ2-3. TRBV21-1 is shown as a pseudogene. This CDR3 contains 13 residues.

This clonotype came up many times. This beta chain lies outside the target of a library built for alpha chains; its clone size means little. The rearrangement uses TRBV6-1 and TRBJ2-1; 12 bases are shared with TRBD1. The CDR3 is 16 residues long. Germline CDR1 reads MNHNS; CDR2 reads SASEGT. V dropped 1 base and J dropped 6; count of bases not matched to a gene: 4. Here the CDR3 reads CASSEVWDRGLNEQFF. The CDR3 nucleotides read TGTGCCAGCAGTGAAGTGTGGGACAGGGGGCTCAATGAGCAGTTCTTC.

This clonotype was seen many times. This beta chain represents an off-target read in a library built for alpha chains; its size is of limited meaning. The V and J genes are TRBV19 and TRBJ2-2; D ambiguous. CDR1 and CDR2 from the germline V gene are LNHDA and SQIVND (reference sequence). CDR3 length equals 14 residues. V lost 0 bases to trimming and J lost 2 bases, with 4 bases between them. CDR3 coding DNA: TGTGCCAGTAGTATAGAAGGTAACACCGGGGAGCTGTTTTTT. Translation: CASSIEGNTGELFF.

This clonotype was seen ten or more times. Because the library targeted alpha chains, this beta chain is an off-target read whose size means little. The CDR3 region is CASSPDGGGNEKLFF. The CDR3 DNA sequence: TGTGCCAGCAGCCCCGACGGTGGGGGTAATGAAAAACTGTTTTTT. The genes are TRBV7-9 and TRBJ1-4, with a tentative D call TRBD1 (5 bases). V gave up 5 bases and J gave up 4 bases, with 14 bases separating them. The CDR3 sequence is 15 residues long. CDR1 is SEHNR, CDR2 FQNEAQ, per germline (reference sequence).

This clonotype appeared many times. Being off target in a library aimed at alpha chains, this beta chain has a size of little meaning. The chain couples TRBV4-1 to TRBJ2-7; D is tentatively TRBD1 or TRBD2 (7 bases each). V was trimmed by 2 bases and J by 3 bases, leaving 17 bases between them. This CDR3 region has 16 residues. Germline CDR1 reads MGHRA; CDR2 reads YSYEKL. The CDR3 sequence: CASSQQGGSGGYEQYV. In nucleotides, the CDR3 is TGCGCCAGCAGCCAACAGGGGGGGTCAGGGGGCTACGAGCAGTACGTC.

This clonotype was seen repeatedly, ten times or more. For a library built for alpha chains, this beta chain is a stray read; little rests on its size. The chain uses TRBV7-6 and TRBJ2-5; unclear D gene. Germline CDR1 SGHVS, CDR2 FNYEAQ. V was shortened by 8 bases and J by 5 bases, with 9 bases between the two germline ends. The CDR3 is made up of 11 amino acids. This CDR3 reads CASGQSETQYF. CDR3 coding DNA: TGTGCCAGCGGGCAGTCTGAGACCCAGTACTTC.

The table lists this clonotype with many counts. This beta chain slipped into a library made for alpha chains as a stray read, so its size is not meaningful. This chain connects TRBV18 to TRBJ1-4; D possibly corresponds to TRBD1 (5 bases). Germline assignment: CDR1 KGHSH and CDR2 LQKENI. The CDR3 has 16 amino acids. The germline V and J ends were trimmed by 3 bases and 0 bases, with 11 bases remaining between them. CDR3 protein: CASSPAGTATNEKLFF. In DNA, the CDR3 is TGTGCCAGCTCACCGGCCGGGACGGCAACTAATGAAAAACTGTTTTTT. Full variable domain (rest looked up from reference TRBV18 and TRBJ1-4): NAGVMQNPRHLVRRRGQEARLRCSPMKGHSHVYWYRQLPEEGLKFMVYLQKENIIDESGMPKERFSAEFPKEGPSILRIQQVVRGDSAAYFCASSPAGTATNEKLFFGSGTQLSVL.

This clonotype is categorized as medium-sized. This beta chain turned up in a library designed for alpha chains; as an off-target read, its abundance says little. DNA of the CDR3: TGTGCCAGCAGGGGTAATGATTATGAGCCCCAGCATTTT. Translating gives CASRGNDYEPQHF. The rearrangement joins TRBV11-2 to TRBJ1-5, with D uncertain. Germline V lookup: CDR1 SGHAT, CDR2 FQNNGV. Trimming stripped 6 bases from V and 8 bases from J, with 14 bases between. This CDR3 has 13 amino acids.

This clonotype was counted at least ten times. Since the library was made to target alpha chains, this beta chain is a stray read and its abundance is not meaningful. The chain is built from TRBV30 and TRBJ1-2; D is ambiguous. In germline, CDR1 is GTSNPN, CDR2 SVGIG (reference sequence). With 2 bases removed from V and 4 bases from J, the gap between germline ends came to 8 bases. The CDR3 is 12 amino acids. DNA for the CDR3: TGTGCCTGGAGTTGGCAGGTCTATGGCTACACCTTC. It yields the protein CAWSWQVYGYTF.

This clonotype counts as medium-sized. At one end the junction does not follow the germline gene, possibly because of a read error. This beta chain is an off-target read within a library intended for alpha chains, so its frequency means little. This chain links TRBV6-1 with TRBJ1-3; no definite D call. The germline V gene encodes CDR1 MNHNS and CDR2 SASEGT. The CDR3 covers 14 residues. The CDR3 DNA sequence: TGTGCCAGCAGTGAAAATCTTGTAGGGTTGCGGGGAGATTTT. Protein sequence: CASSENLVGLRGDF.

By its share, this clonotype is medium-sized. The library was built for alpha chains, so this beta chain is an off-target read and its size means little. The chain carries TRBV28 and TRBJ1-4, with D uncertain. Between the trimmed V and J ends, which lost 6 bases and 3 bases, there was a span of 14 bases. CDR3 size: 15 residues. Germline CDR1 reads MDHEN; CDR2 reads SYDVKM. The CDR3 DNA is TGTGCCAGCAGCCCACCGACGGCGCCTAATGAAAAACTGTTTTTT. This translates into CASSPPTAPNEKLFF.

This clonotype was counted many times. Being off target in a library aimed at alpha chains, this beta chain has a size of little meaning. The V call is TRBV10-3, the J call TRBJ2-7; TRBD1 matches at 8 bases. The CDR3 has 13 amino acids. V gave up 3 bases and J gave up 6 bases; unmatched junction bases: 4. Germline CDR1 reads ENHRY; CDR2 reads SYGVKD. CDR3 sequence (DNA): TGTGCCATCAGTGACCTGACAGGGGCCGAGCAGTACTTC. Its protein is CAISDLTGAEQYF.

The table lists this clonotype with many counts. This beta chain represents an off-target read in a library built for alpha chains; its size is of limited meaning. V gene TRBV20-1 combines with J gene TRBJ2-2; D is possibly TRBD1 (5 bases). Germline V gives CDR1 DFQATT, CDR2 SNEGSKA (reference sequence). The CDR3 has 16 amino acids. Trimming removed 0 bases at V and 5 bases at J, with 16 bases between. CDR3 loop: CSARDRRQGLTGELFF. The CDR3 nucleotides are TGCAGTGCTAGAGATCGGCGGCAGGGTTTAACCGGGGAGCTGTTTTTT.

This clonotype occurred many times. A library prepared for alpha chains yielded this beta chain as an off-target read; its size is of little meaning. This chain's CDR3 is CASKGRTSGRMNEQFF. The CDR3 DNA follows: TGTGCCAGCAAGGGCCGGACTAGCGGGAGAATGAATGAGCAGTTCTTC. The chain carries TRBV2 and TRBJ2-1; TRBD2 agrees at 13 bases. This CDR3 has 16 amino acids. J was trimmed by 7 bases and V by 7 bases; bases with no gene match: 10. Germline V gene lookup returns CDR1 SNHLY and CDR2 FYNNEI.

This clonotype was found many times. A library made for alpha chains picked up this beta chain off target, so its size means little. The chain recombines TRBV20-1 with TRBJ2-7, with D unclear. Trimming pared 3 bases from V and 7 bases from J, leaving 16 bases between. There are 13 residues in the CDR3. Germline-derived CDR1 and CDR2 are DFQATT and SNEGSKA (reference sequence). CDR3 sequence reads: CSASHPAEWEQYF. The CDR3 DNA reads as TGCAGTGCTAGTCACCCGGCCGAGTGGGAGCAGTACTTC.

This clonotype was detected many times. Because this beta chain is a stray read in a library intended to capture alpha chains, its abundance should not be given much weight. V gene TRBV27 combines with J gene TRBJ1-6; a possible D gene is TRBD1 (6 bases). V was cut by 2 bases and J by 7 bases, with 9 bases left in between. The CDR3 length is 14 residues. Germline V CDR1 and CDR2: MNHEY, SMNVEV (reference sequence). Here the CDR3 DNA reads TGTGCCAGCAGTTTAGGACAGAAGAATTCACCCCTCCACTTT. Residues: CASSLGQKNSPLHF.